The source of this TCR beta chain is a study of blood T cell repertoires in COVID-19. Losses at the gene ends were 2 bases for V and 3 bases for J; bases not matched to a gene: 3. The CDR3 sequence is 13 residues long. Germline lookup yields CDR1 SQVTM and CDR2 ANQGSEA. In the source study's methods: Reference gene primers were amplified, and this amplification served to estimate nucleated cell counts. Repertoires were generated with immunoSEQ multiplex PCR, while TCRdb's copy carries only in-frame clones and drops some. V, J and clone size were drawn from that table, and D and trimming were deduced from the DNA. Of roughly 180,000 clones listed, roughly 87% are singletons.

The origin of this receptor is a woman in her twenties or thirties who had recovered from COVID-19. The source material was PBMCs or T cells enriched from blood (not recorded which). The chain is built from TRBV29-1 and TRBJ1-1, with 7 bases identical to TRBD1. The CDR3 loop reads CSVETGVDTEAFF. The CDR3 DNA reads TGCAGCGTTGAAACAGGGGTGGACACTGAAGCTTTCTTT.